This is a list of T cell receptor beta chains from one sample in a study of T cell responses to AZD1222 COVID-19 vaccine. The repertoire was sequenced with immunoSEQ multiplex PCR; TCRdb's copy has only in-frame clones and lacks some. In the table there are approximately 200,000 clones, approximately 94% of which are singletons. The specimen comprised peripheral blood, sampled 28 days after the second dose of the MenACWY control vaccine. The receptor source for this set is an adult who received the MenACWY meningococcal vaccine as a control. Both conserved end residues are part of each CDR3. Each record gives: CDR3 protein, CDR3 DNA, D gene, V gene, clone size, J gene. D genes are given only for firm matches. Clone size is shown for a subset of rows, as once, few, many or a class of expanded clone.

CDR3: CASSSPRELVTEAFF
DNA: TGTGCCAGCAGCTCCCCGAGGGAGCTTGTCACTGAAGCTTTCTTT
D: NA
V: TRBV7-9
size: NA
J: TRBJ1-1

CDR3: CASGPGQRRSPLHF
DNA: TGTGCCAGCGGGCCGGGACAGAGAAGATCACCCCTCCACTTT
D: TRBD1
V: TRBV28
size: NA
J: TRBJ1-6

CDR3: CASSASDRVAAFF
DNA: TGTGCCAGTAGTGCCTCAGACAGGGTTGCGGCTTTCTTT
D: TRBD1
V: TRBV19
size: NA
J: TRBJ1-1

CDR3: CASSSTGATYGYTF
DNA: TGTGCCAGCAGCTCGACAGGGGCGACCTATGGCTACACCTTC
D: TRBD1
V: TRBV7-9
size: NA
J: TRBJ1-2

CDR3: CASWRGRENGEQFF
DNA: TGTGCCAGCTGGAGGGGGCGGGAGAACGGTGAGCAGTTCTTC
D: NA
V: TRBV27
size: NA
J: TRBJ2-1

CDR3: CASSTTPLGGLSNQPQHF
DNA: TGTGCCAGTAGTACTACCCCTTTGGGGGGTCTAAGCAATCAGCCCCAGCATTTT
D: NA
V: TRBV19
size: NA
J: TRBJ1-5

CDR3: CASSQEDTRRGEQYF
DNA: TGTGCCAGCAGCCAAGAAGATACCCGGAGGGGCGAGCAGTACTTC
D: NA
V: TRBV14
size: NA
J: TRBJ2-7

CDR3: CASSTPPGSPLHF
DNA: TGTGCCAGCAGTACCCCTCCAGGCTCACCCCTCCACTTT
D: NA
V: TRBV3-1/TRBV3-2
size: NA
J: TRBJ1-6

CDR3: CASSLENEQYF
DNA: TGTGCCAGCAGCTTAGAAAACGAGCAGTACTTC
D: NA
V: TRBV7-2
size: NA
J: TRBJ2-7

CDR3: CASSLEGIYEQYF
DNA: TGTGCCAGCAGCTTGGAGGGGATCTACGAGCAGTACTTC
D: NA
V: TRBV11-2
size: NA
J: TRBJ2-7

CDR3: CASSRYTGQGSVIQHF
DNA: TGTGCCAGCAGCCGCTATACTGGACAGGGATCGGTAATCCAGCATTTT
D: TRBD1
V: TRBV6-2/TRBV6-3
size: NA
J: TRBJ1-5

CDR3: CASSLASLAGDTGELFF
DNA: TGCGCCAGCAGCTTGGCCTCCTTAGCGGGAGACACCGGGGAGCTGTTTTTT
D: TRBD2
V: TRBV5-1
size: NA
J: TRBJ2-2

CDR3: CASSVFDSGNTIYF
DNA: TGTGCCAGCAGCGTATTCGACTCTGGAAACACCATATATTTT
D: NA
V: TRBV9
size: few
J: TRBJ1-3

CDR3: CATSDPDREGSSYNEQFF
DNA: TGTGCCACCAGTGACCCAGACAGGGAGGGCAGCTCCTACAATGAGCAGTTCTTC
D: NA
V: TRBV24-1
size: NA
J: TRBJ2-1

CDR3: CASSAGGGGASTEAFF
DNA: TGTGCCAGCAGCGCTGGGGGTGGGGGCGCGAGCACTGAAGCTTTCTTT
D: NA
V: TRBV9
size: NA
J: TRBJ1-1

CDR3: CASSEPGYTYGYTF
DNA: TGTGCCAGCAGTGAACCGGGGTACACCTATGGCTACACCTTC
D: NA
V: TRBV6-1
size: once
J: TRBJ1-2

CDR3: CASSLAAGGQYEQYF
DNA: TGTGCCAGCAGCCTGGCGGCAGGTGGTCAATACGAGCAGTACTTC
D: NA
V: TRBV7-3
size: NA
J: TRBJ2-7

CDR3: CASSPREYEQYF
DNA: TGTGCCAGCTCACCAAGGGAATACGAGCAGTACTTC
D: NA
V: TRBV18
size: once
J: TRBJ2-7

CDR3: CASRMFTTGKLFF
DNA: TGTGCCAGCAGAATGTTTACGACCGGGAAGCTGTTTTTT
D: NA
V: TRBV6-6
size: NA
J: TRBJ2-2

CDR3: CASSYSSQGGTGELFF
DNA: TGTGCCAGCAGTTACTCGAGCCAGGGCGGCACCGGGGAGCTGTTTTTT
D: NA
V: TRBV6-5
size: once
J: TRBJ2-2

CDR3: CASSLGRSNQPQHF
DNA: TGTGCCAGCAGCTTAGGGCGGAGCAATCAGCCCCAGCATTTT
D: NA
V: TRBV13
size: NA
J: TRBJ1-5

CDR3: CASSFGPQGFSQETQYF
DNA: TGCGCCAGCAGCTTCGGTCCACAGGGATTTAGCCAAGAGACCCAGTACTTC
D: NA
V: TRBV5-1
size: NA
J: TRBJ2-5

CDR3: CASSEDVEAFF
DNA: TGTGCCAGCAGTGAAGACGTTGAAGCTTTCTTT
D: NA
V: TRBV2
size: NA
J: TRBJ1-1

CDR3: CASSLMGTSVNNEQFF
DNA: TGTGCCAGCAGCTTAATGGGGACTAGCGTAAACAATGAGCAGTTCTTC
D: TRBD2
V: TRBV7-3
size: NA
J: TRBJ2-1

CDR3: CASSMGQGTEAFF
DNA: TGTGCCAGTAGTATGGGGCAGGGCACTGAAGCTTTCTTT
D: NA
V: TRBV19
size: NA
J: TRBJ1-1

CDR3: CASSLQGNDEKLFF
DNA: TGTGCCAGCAGCCTTCAGGGGAACGATGAAAAACTGTTTTTT
D: NA
V: TRBV28
size: NA
J: TRBJ1-4